A single sample is the source of the 20 T cell receptor beta chains below, sequenced in a study of shared clonotypes between healthy human individuals. Only in-frame clones appear in the TCRdb table, and some are missing; sequencing was by immunoSEQ multiplex PCR. Of approximately 2,300,000 clones detected, roughly 92% appear once; the ten largest clones hold 0.37%. Sequenced material: naive CD4+ T cells from PBMCs. The subset here: CD45RA+ positively selected. These receptors were collected from a man between 18 and 29 years old in good health. Some clones in this sample may be carry-over from other donors' samples.

The rearrangement links TRBV5-1 to TRBJ2-6; D is undetermined. Per the germline V gene, CDR1 is SGHRS and CDR2 is YFSETQ. This CDR3 comprises 14 residues. The V gene lost 5 bases and the J gene lost 4 bases, with 10 bases spanning the gap. The CDR3 bases are TGCGCCAGCAGGGAAGATACAGGGGCCAACGTCCTGACTTTC. The encoded protein is CASREDTGANVLTF.

The CDR3 nucleotides read TGTGCCAGCAGTTACCAAGCTGGGCTGATTATTCAGTTCTTC. Its translation: CASSYQAGLIIQFF. The chain is built from TRBV6-5 and TRBJ2-1; no definite D call. This CDR3 spans 14 amino acids. Germline lookup yields CDR1 MNHEY and CDR2 SVGAGI. V shed 2 bases and J shed 13 bases, with 18 bases lying between them.

This sequence joins TRBV6-1 and TRBJ2-2; tentative D call: TRBD2 (5 bases). Germline CDR1 reads MNHNS; CDR2 reads SASEGT. With 2 bases removed from V and 5 bases from J, the gap between germline ends came to 6 bases. The CDR3 length is 13 residues. The CDR3 loop is CASSERETGELFF. DNA for the CDR3: TGTGCCAGCAGTGAACGGGAAACCGGGGAGCTGTTTTTT.

The genes are TRBV5-1 and TRBJ2-3; TRBD2 matches at 7 bases. CDR3 length: 16 residues. Looked up from germline, CDR1 is SGHRS and CDR2 is YFSETQ. The trim removed 4 bases at V and 4 bases at J, leaving 12 bases unmatched. CDR3 residues: CASSPYLAGVPDTQYF. The CDR3 nucleotides are TGCGCCAGCAGCCCCTACCTTGCGGGAGTCCCAGATACGCAGTATTTT.

The CDR3 coding sequence is TGTGCCTGGAGCGTGGGACAGGCGAACTATGGCTACACCTTC. Translated, it gives CAWSVGQANYGYTF. The rearrangement uses TRBV30 and TRBJ1-2, with 8 nucleotides matching TRBD1. Germline CDR1 and CDR2: GTSNPN and SVGIG (reference sequence). The CDR3 sequence is 14 residues long. Losses at the gene ends were 3 bases for V and 2 bases for J; bases not matched to a gene: 5.

The CDR3: CASSPGGSRDIQYF. CDR3 nucleotides: TGCGCCAGCAGCCCTGGGGGCTCGAGGGACATTCAGTACTTC. This sequence joins TRBV5-1 and TRBJ2-4; a possible D gene is TRBD1 (6 bases). V was cut by 4 bases and J by 8 bases, with 16 bases left in between. The length of the CDR3 is 14 residues. Germline assignment: CDR1 SGHRS and CDR2 YFSETQ.

There are a few counts of this clone. This chain uses TRBV7-3 with TRBJ2-3, with D perhaps TRBD1 or TRBD2 (5 bases each). Germline CDR1 is SGHTA and CDR2 is FQGTGA. The germline V and J ends were trimmed by 5 bases and 2 bases, with 14 bases remaining between them. The CDR3 has 15 amino acids. The CDR3 protein is CASSLDGTLTDTQYF. As DNA, the CDR3 is TGTGCCAGCAGCCTAGACGGGACCCTCACAGATACGCAGTATTTT. Together with reference TRBV7-3 and TRBJ2-3, the CDR3 gives the full variable domain: GAGVSQTPSNKVTEKGKYVELRCDPISGHTALYWYRQSLGQGPEFLIYFQGTGAADDSGLPNDRFFAVRPEGSVSTLKIQRTERGDSAVYLCASSLDGTLTDTQYFGPGTRLTVL.

The J gene is TRBJ2-3, the V gene TRBV13; no definite D call. Trimming cost V 2 bases and J 1 base, with 7 bases left between them. CDR3 length: 14 amino acids. Germline V CDR1 and CDR2: PRHDT, FYEKMQ (reference sequence). The CDR3 protein is CASSLSKGTDTQYF. In DNA form, the CDR3 reads TGTGCCAGCAGCTTATCCAAGGGCACAGATACGCAGTATTTT.

The chain links TRBV7-3 to TRBJ2-7, with 9 nucleotides matching TRBD2. In germline, CDR1 is SGHTA, CDR2 FQGTGA. This CDR3 region has 18 residues. V dropped 3 bases and J dropped 1; count of bases not matched to a gene: 13. CDR3 sequence reads: CASSLITGRTSDSYEQYF. The DNA of the CDR3 is TGTGCCAGCAGCTTGATAACAGGGAGGACTAGCGATTCCTACGAGCAGTACTTC.

This rearrangement joins TRBV5-5 to TRBJ2-5; possibly TRBD2 for D (5 bases). CDR1 and CDR2 from the germline V gene are SGHKS and YYEKEE (reference sequence). The CDR3 has 13 residues. V lost 4 bases to trimming and J lost 5 bases, with 12 bases between them. CDR3 amino acids: CASSTGSRETQYF. CDR3 nucleotide sequence: TGTGCCAGCAGCACGGGGTCTCGGGAGACCCAGTACTTC.

Here the CDR3 reads CASSLERRSDRMYSNQPQHF. CDR3 DNA: TGTGCCAGCAGCTTAGAGCGGCGGTCAGACAGGATGTATAGCAATCAGCCCCAGCATTTT. The chain couples TRBV7-6 to TRBJ1-5, with a weak D call TRBD1 (6 bases). This CDR3 is built from 20 residues. The ends were cut back, 1 base at V and 0 bases at J, with 22 bases in the middle. Germline V gene lookup returns CDR1 SGHVS and CDR2 FNYEAQ.

A few counts support this clone. V gene TRBV10-3 combines with J gene TRBJ1-1; 7 bases map to TRBD1. CDR3 length: 15 amino acids. With 5 bases clipped from V and 1 base from J, the junction kept 7 bases outside the gene matches. Germline CDR1 ENHRY, CDR2 SYGVKD. The CDR3 DNA reads as TGTGCCATCAGTCCCAGGGGGACTGGGAACACTGAAGCTTTCTTT. This encodes CAISPRGTGNTEAFF.

The V gene is TRBV7-9, the J gene TRBJ1-4; tentative D call: TRBD1 (5 bases). V lost 3 bases, J lost 10 bases, and 18 bases lay in between. The CDR3 loop spans 15 amino acids. Germline loops: CDR1 SEHNR, CDR2 FQNEAQ (reference sequence). The CDR3 coding sequence is TGTGCCAGCAGCTTCGGGGGAACGAGGGAGGGAAAACTGTTTTTT. Translated: CASSFGGTREGKLFF.

The rearrangement joins TRBV6-5 to TRBJ1-3; 7 nucleotides agree with TRBD1. The CDR3 consists of 15 residues. Per the germline V gene, CDR1 is MNHEY and CDR2 is SVGAGI. Trimming at V came to 4 bases and at J to 0 bases, leaving 3 bases not matched to a gene. CDR3 nucleotides: TGTGCCAGCAGTTCTCGGGACAGCTCTGGAAACACCATATATTTT. Translation: CASSSRDSSGNTIYF.

This clone was picked up one time. V usage is TRBV6-6 and J usage is TRBJ1-2; 10 bases are a match to TRBD1. The CDR3 contains 14 residues. The V gene's germline CDR1 is MNHNY and CDR2 SVGAGI (reference sequence). Trimming cost V 7 bases and J 7 bases; bases outside gene matches: 9. Here the CDR3 reads CASIRQGALRGYTF. For the CDR3, the DNA is TGTGCCAGCATTAGACAGGGGGCATTGCGTGGCTACACCTTC.

This clone showed up just once. CDR3 coding DNA: TGCGCCAGCAGCTTCGGACAGGGCCCAGATACGCAGTATTTT. Translation gives CASSFGQGPDTQYF. The rearrangement uses TRBV5-1 and TRBJ2-3, with TRBD1 identical over 8 bases. CDR3 length: 14 amino acids. Germline V gene lookup returns CDR1 SGHRS and CDR2 YFSETQ. V was pared by 2 bases and J by 4 bases, with 3 bases of the junction left unmatched.

The genes are TRBV4-2 and TRBJ2-3; 9 bases align to TRBD2. The germline CDR1 and CDR2 sequences are LGHNA and YNFKEQ. The CDR3 is made up of 16 amino acids. The junction had 7 bases not matched to a gene; V was cut back by 2 bases and J by 4 bases. The CDR3 protein is CASSQRLREGPDTQYF. In nucleotides, the CDR3 is TGTGCCAGCAGCCAAAGATTGCGGGAGGGCCCAGATACGCAGTATTTT.

The rearrangement uses TRBV7-3 and TRBJ1-2; a weak D match, TRBD1 (5 bases). The length of the CDR3 is 16 residues. The V end was cut by 4 bases, the J end by 5 bases, with 20 bases between. The germline V gene has CDR1 SGHTA and CDR2 FQGTGA. The CDR3 nucleotides are TGTGCCAGCAGCTCGGGACGGATTCAAAGCCTTTATGGCTACACCTTC. It is translated as CASSSGRIQSLYGYTF.

The chain carries TRBV4-2 and TRBJ2-5; D remains unclear. The tail of the sequence fits TRBJ2-7 better, so the J call may be wrong. The CDR3 contains 14 residues. Germline V gene lookup returns CDR1 LGHNA and CDR2 YNFKEQ. CDR3 loop: CASSQGVGAYEQYF. DNA of the CDR3: TGTGCCAGCAGCCAAGGGGTCGGAGCCTACGAGCAGTACTTC.

The chain links TRBV19 to TRBJ1-2; possible D gene TRBD1, 5 bases. This CDR3 spans 13 amino acids. The V gene lost 6 bases and the J gene lost 8 bases, with 16 bases spanning the gap. Per germline, CDR1 LNHDA and CDR2 SQIVND (reference sequence). The CDR3 reads CASRRSGMYGYTF. The CDR3 DNA follows: TGTGCCAGTAGACGGTCAGGGATGTACGGCTACACCTTC. Filled out from reference TRBV19 and TRBJ1-2, the complete variable domain reads DGGITQSPKYLFRKEGQNVTLSCEQNLNHDAMYWYRQDPGQGLRLIYYSQIVNDFQKGDIAEGYSVSREKKESFPLTVTSAQKNPTAFYLCASRRSGMYGYTFGSGTRLTVV.